This entry lists 23 T cell receptor beta chains sequenced from one sample in a study of blood T cells in healthy people across ages. Primers used in a second PCR of about 7 to 12 cycles were a sample-barcoded 5' primer and a J-beta primer mix. TCRdb used MiXCR to reprocess the 5' RACE reads, holding one entry per CDR3 protein. The table includes fewer than 950,000 distinct CDR3 sequences, 40% to 65% detected once. The source material was blood. These receptors came from a man aged 80 or over in good health.

J is TRBJ1-1 and V is TRBV2, with D uncertain. Trimming shortened V by 6 bases and J by 6 bases, and 11 bases separated the two germline ends. Germline CDR1 SNHLY, CDR2 FYNNEI. This CDR3 spans 12 amino acids. CDR3 amino acids: CASSMTRAEAFF. DNA of the CDR3: TGTGCCAGCAGCATGACAAGGGCTGAAGCTTTCTTT.

The V call is TRBV2, the J call TRBJ2-5; 7 nucleotides align to TRBD1. The J call is in doubt because the DNA end fits TRBJ2-7 better. Germline CDR1 reads SNHLY; CDR2 reads FYNNEI. This CDR3 is 15 amino acids long. The CDR3 is CASSEAWQGVGEQYF. CDR3 DNA sequence: TGTGCCAGCAGTGAAGCGTGGCAGGGGGTGGGCGAGCAGTACTTC.

The chain links TRBV5-1 to TRBJ2-5, with a possible D match to TRBD2 (5 bases). V was shortened by 4 bases and J by 7 bases, with 17 bases between the two germline ends. CDR3 size: 14 residues. CDR1 is SGHRS and CDR2 is YFSETQ in the germline V gene. CDR3: CASSPDLALGTQYF. The CDR3 DNA reads TGCGCCAGCAGCCCGGATCTAGCCCTTGGGACCCAGTACTTC.

V gene TRBV3-1 combines with J gene TRBJ2-7; D is possibly TRBD1 or TRBD2 (5 bases each). The length of the CDR3 is 15 residues. The V end lost 1 base, the J end lost 4 bases, and 14 bases lay between the germline ends. Germline values: CDR1 LGHDT, CDR2 YNNKEL (reference sequence). The DNA of the CDR3 is TGTGCCAGCAGCCAAGCCCCGGGACGGAAATACGAGCAGTACTTC. Amino acid sequence: CASSQAPGRKYEQYF.

The chain uses TRBV6-5 and TRBJ2-1, with no clear D. Germline V lookup: CDR1 MNHEY, CDR2 SVGAGI. The CDR3 has 16 amino acids. Deletions cut 2 bases from V and 0 bases from J, with 11 bases between. DNA for the CDR3: TGTGCCAGCAGTTACGATGGGCCGAGCTCCTACAATGAGCAGTTCTTC. Amino acid sequence: CASSYDGPSSYNEQFF.

V and J are TRBV6-5 and TRBJ2-5, with 9 bases identical to TRBD2. Germline trimming cut 4 bases from V and 11 bases from J; bases unmatched to any gene: 8. CDR3 size: 13 residues. The germline V gene has CDR1 MNHEY and CDR2 SVGAGI. The CDR3 DNA sequence: TGTGCCAGCAGTTCCTGGACTAGCGATGAGCAGTACTTC. This encodes CASSSWTSDEQYF.

This sequence joins TRBV10-3 and TRBJ2-7, with D possibly called TRBD1 or TRBD2 (5 bases each). The CDR3 has 15 amino acids. CDR1 ENHRY and CDR2 SYGVKD come from the germline V gene. The V end lost 0 bases, the J end lost 2 bases, and 11 bases lay between the germline ends. The CDR3 sequence is CAISESPGTTYEQYF. The CDR3 DNA sequence: TGTGCCATCAGTGAGTCTCCAGGGACCACCTACGAGCAGTACTTC.

The rearrangement joins TRBV5-5 to TRBJ2-7, with D perhaps matching TRBD2 (5 bases). The V gene's germline CDR1 is SGHKS and CDR2 YYEKEE (reference sequence). Trimming removed 2 bases at V and 4 bases at J, with 16 bases between. The CDR3 consists of 15 residues. The CDR3 reads CASSLVDAGLYEQYF. CDR3 sequence (DNA): TGTGCCAGCAGCTTAGTTGACGCGGGCTTATACGAGCAGTACTTC.

The chain joins TRBV6-5 to TRBJ1-4; D is unresolved. V lost 7 bases, J lost 8 bases, and 20 bases lay in between. Germline CDR1 reads MNHEY; CDR2 reads SVGAGI. The CDR3 is made up of 15 amino acids. CDR3 region: CASIGLGEGGEKLFF. The CDR3 bases are TGTGCCAGCATCGGCCTCGGGGAGGGAGGGGAAAAACTGTTTTTT.

V gene TRBV20-1 combines with J gene TRBJ2-7; 9 bases agree with TRBD2. The CDR3 consists of 18 residues. Per the germline V gene, CDR1 is DFQATT and CDR2 is SNEGSKA (reference sequence). V lost 2 bases to trimming and J lost 0 bases; unmatched junction nucleotides: 14. CDR3: CSARSLQREARSSYEQYF. In nucleotides, the CDR3 is TGCAGTGCTAGATCCCTGCAGCGGGAGGCTCGGAGCTCCTACGAGCAGTACTTC.

The chain couples TRBV5-5 to TRBJ2-5; maybe TRBD2 (6 bases). The CDR3 has 15 residues. The germline V gene encodes CDR1 SGHKS and CDR2 YYEKEE (reference sequence). The V and J ends lost 0 bases and 5 bases respectively, with 14 bases between them. The CDR3 coding sequence is TGTGCCAGCAGCTTGGCTAGCGTGGAGGCGGAGACCCAGTACTTC. Its protein is CASSLASVEAETQYF.

The V gene is TRBV5-1, the J gene TRBJ2-7; the D gene is possibly TRBD1 (6 bases). Trimming took off 4 bases at V and 2 bases at J, with 16 bases between the two ends. Germline V lookup: CDR1 SGHRS, CDR2 YFSETQ. The CDR3 is 15 residues long. The CDR3 is CASSQAGTNAYEQYF. DNA for the CDR3: TGCGCCAGCAGCCAGGCCGGGACAAATGCCTACGAGCAGTACTTC.

This CDR3 is CASSQAPGGTEQYF. CDR3 nucleotides: TGTGCCAGCAGCCAGGCCCCGGGGGGGACCGAGCAGTACTTC. The gene calls are TRBV3-1 and TRBJ2-7; 8 bases map to TRBD2. CDR3 length: 14 amino acids. Germline V gene data show CDR1 as LGHDT and CDR2 as YNNKEL (reference sequence). With V trimmed by 3 bases and J by 6 bases, 7 bases remained unmatched.

The table lists this clonotype with a few counts. V usage is TRBV29-1 and J usage is TRBJ2-5; D is perhaps TRBD1 or TRBD2 (5 bases each). There are 13 residues in the CDR3. Trimming removed 6 bases from V and 11 bases from J, with 22 bases in between. The germline V gene has CDR1 SQVTM and CDR2 ANQGSEA. CDR3 nucleotides: TGCAGCGTGGCCCGGGCCCTTGGGGGAGAGCAGTACTTC. Protein sequence: CSVARALGGEQYF.

This clonotype was counted many times. In DNA form, the CDR3 reads TGCAGGGCAAGGCCAGGGGACTTCTACGAGCAGTACTTC. This encodes CRARPGDFYEQYF. V usage is TRBV29-1 and J usage is TRBJ2-7, with D perhaps assigned TRBD1 or TRBD2 (6 bases each). The CDR3 contains 13 residues. Germline V lookup: CDR1 SQVTM, CDR2 ANQGSEA.

This chain connects TRBV3-1 to TRBJ2-6, with 10 bases fitting TRBD1. This CDR3 region has 20 residues. V shed 0 bases, J shed 2 bases, and the junction held 10 bases outside the gene matches. Germline V CDR1 and CDR2: LGHDT, YNNKEL (reference sequence). For the CDR3, the DNA is TGTGCCAGCAGCCAAGATCTTGCCGGGACAGGGGTGGCTGGGGCCAACGTCCTGACTTTC. Translation: CASSQDLAGTGVAGANVLTF.

This chain connects TRBV27 to TRBJ1-2; weak D call: TRBD1 (6 bases). The V gene's germline CDR1 is MNHEY and CDR2 SMNVEV (reference sequence). The CDR3 is 15 amino acids. Trimming pared 3 bases from V and 5 bases from J, leaving 16 bases between. CDR3 DNA sequence: TGTGCCAGCAGTTTGACGCGGCAGGGGATTTATGGCTACACCTTC. This gives the protein CASSLTRQGIYGYTF.

The chain joins TRBV5-1 to TRBJ2-1, with 13 bases fitting TRBD2. Germline trimming cut 4 bases from V and 9 bases from J; bases unmatched to any gene: 7. Germline V gene data show CDR1 as SGHRS and CDR2 as YFSETQ. The CDR3 runs to 15 residues. The CDR3 loop is CASSPRTSGSSEQFF. In DNA, the CDR3 is TGCGCCAGCAGCCCCCGGACTAGCGGGAGCAGTGAGCAGTTCTTC.

The rearrangement uses TRBV12-3 or TRBV12-4 and TRBJ2-1; D ambiguous. CDR3 length equals 13 residues. V lost 5 bases to trimming and J lost 6 bases, with 11 bases between them. CDR3 loop: CASSRPPVNEQFF. The CDR3 DNA is TGTGCCAGCAGTAGACCCCCGGTCAATGAGCAGTTCTTC.

This clonotype appeared a few times. The V call is TRBV20-1, the J call TRBJ2-5, with a possible D match to TRBD2 (5 bases). The CDR3 consists of 13 residues. V was pared by 3 bases and J by 5 bases, with 13 bases between. Germline V gives CDR1 DFQATT, CDR2 SNEGSKA (reference sequence). The CDR3 reads CSARWGDRETQYF. CDR3 DNA: TGCAGTGCTAGGTGGGGAGATCGGGAGACCCAGTACTTC.

The V call is TRBV24-1, the J call TRBJ2-1, with 9 bases matching TRBD2. The CDR3 totals 17 residues. The J segment lost 6 bases and the V segment lost 0 bases, leaving 8 bases of the junction unmatched. Germline V CDR1 and CDR2: KGHDR, SFDVKD. The chain's CDR3 is CATSDLGLAGLGNEQFF. The CDR3, as DNA: TGTGCCACCAGTGATTTGGGGCTAGCGGGGTTAGGCAATGAGCAGTTCTTC.

This rearrangement joins TRBV12-3 or TRBV12-4 to TRBJ2-6; a weak D match, TRBD1 (8 bases). V was cut by 6 bases and J by 2 bases, with 17 bases left in between. The CDR3 totals 17 residues. CDR3 amino acids: CASRLQGGVPGANVLTF. The CDR3 DNA sequence: TGTGCCAGCAGATTACAGGGGGGGGTGCCTGGGGCCAACGTCCTGACTTTC.

The CDR3 spells CASSYTIQGGGEAFF. CDR3 nucleotide sequence: TGTGCCAGCAGTTACACAATACAGGGTGGGGGTGAAGCTTTCTTT. The V call is TRBV6-6, the J call TRBJ1-1; D possibly corresponds to TRBD1 (6 bases). The CDR3 loop spans 15 amino acids. Deletions cut 2 bases from V and 7 bases from J, with 17 bases between. CDR1 and CDR2 from the germline V gene are MNHNY and SVGAGI (reference sequence).